These 5 T cell receptor beta chains were sequenced from one sample in a study of read filtering for tumor transcriptome and immune sequencing. The library was built from around 380 ng RNA with molecular barcoded adaptors for alpha/delta and beta/gamma chains. TCRdb redid the calling of the reads with MiXCR, one entry per CDR3 protein. The repertoire holds over 200 distinct CDR3 sequences, with 76% as singletons. The specimen was a population of CD138-negative cells sorted from bone marrow. The receptor set was obtained from a donor aged 40 or over with multiple myeloma. This table probably holds off-target reads from a library built for another chain.

This chain joins TRBV6-5 and TRBJ2-3, with 10 bases aligning to TRBD1. J lost 5 bases, V lost 6 bases, and 5 bases had no gene match. The CDR3 has 14 residues. CDR1 is MNHEY, CDR2 SVGAGI, per germline. This CDR3 reads CASRRQGAGDTQYF. DNA of the CDR3: TGTGCCAGCAGGCGACAGGGGGCTGGAGATACGCAGTATTTT.

The genes are TRBV10-2 and TRBJ2-1; the D gene is possibly TRBD2 (5 bases). The CDR3 contains 13 residues. Trimming shortened V by 4 bases and J by 6 bases, and 10 bases separated the two germline ends. Per germline, CDR1 WSHSY and CDR2 SAAADI. CDR3 bases: TGCGCCAGCAGTGCCGGGGTAGGCAATGAGCAGTTCTTC. Translation: CASSAGVGNEQFF.

This sequence joins TRBV28 and TRBJ1-1; TRBD1 is a possible D gene (5 bases). CDR1 is MDHEN and CDR2 is SYDVKM in the germline V gene. Trimming removed 3 bases at V and 1 base at J, with 12 bases between. CDR3 size: 15 residues. CDR3 residues: CASSFTGTGNTEAFF. As DNA, the CDR3 is TGTGCCAGCAGTTTCACGGGGACGGGGAACACTGAAGCTTTCTTT.

The chain is built from TRBV7-9 and TRBJ2-1, with 14 positions matching TRBD2. CDR1 is SEHNR and CDR2 is FQNEAQ in the germline V gene (reference sequence). CDR3 length: 18 amino acids. V was clipped by 5 bases and J by 1 base; unmatched bases: 7. CDR3 residues: CASSATGTSGSSYNEQFF. Here the CDR3 DNA reads TGTGCCAGCAGCGCCACCGGGACTAGCGGGAGTTCCTACAATGAGCAGTTCTTC. Using reference TRBV7-9 and TRBJ2-1 for the parts outside the CDR3, the full variable domain is DTGVSQNPRHKITKRGQNVTFRCDPISEHNRLYWYRQTLGQGPEFLTYFQNEAQLEKSRLLSDRFSAERPKGSFSTLEIQRTEQGDSAMYLCASSATGTSGSSYNEQFFGPGTRLTVL.

The chain is built from TRBV6-5 and TRBJ2-7; 8 bases align to TRBD2. V was pared by 7 bases and J by 4 bases, with 3 bases of the junction left unmatched. Germline values: CDR1 MNHEY, CDR2 SVGAGI. The length of the CDR3 is 12 residues. CDR3 in DNA: TGTGCCAGCAAGGGACTAGAATACGAGCAGTACTTC. Residues: CASKGLEYEQYF.